This is a list of T cell receptor beta chains from one sample in a study of CD8 T cells in ankylosing spondylitis. TCRdb re-called the 5' RACE reads through MiXCR, storing one row per CDR3 protein. The data show 250,000 or so distinct CDR3 sequences, over 15% seen once. The source material was blood, either unsorted or a sorted T cell fraction (not recorded which). These receptors were collected from a male donor with ankylosing spondylitis or in good health (not recorded which). Both conserved end residues are part of each CDR3.

J gene: TRBJ2-2; V gene: TRBV9; CDR3 protein: CASSVGRAAGELFF
J gene: TRBJ2-7; V gene: TRBV4-3; CDR3 protein: CASSQDAGSPYEQYF
J gene: TRBJ2-7; V gene: TRBV7-9; CDR3 protein: CASSTGSDEQYF
J gene: TRBJ2-7; V gene: TRBV29-1; CDR3 protein: CSVGGTAYEQYF
J gene: TRBJ2-1; V gene: TRBV7-6; CDR3 protein: CASGTHNEQFF
J gene: TRBJ2-1; V gene: TRBV2; CDR3 protein: CASISLADSTYNEQFF
J gene: TRBJ2-1; V gene: TRBV5-1; CDR3 protein: CASSLATGGLFNEQFF
J gene: TRBJ1-2; V gene: TRBV27; CDR3 protein: CASKNPDRPNYGYTF
J gene: TRBJ2-3; V gene: TRBV4-1; CDR3 protein: CASSPRDRGDTQYF
J gene: TRBJ2-7; V gene: TRBV7-9; CDR3 protein: CASPPDRLSYEQYF
J gene: TRBJ2-3; V gene: TRBV6-2/TRBV6-3; CDR3 protein: CASSLGLADPFTDTQYF
J gene: TRBJ1-2; V gene: TRBV20-1; CDR3 protein: CSARTPEVYGYTF
J gene: TRBJ2-2; V gene: TRBV7-8; CDR3 protein: CASSSGTSDFWGELFF
J gene: TRBJ1-1; V gene: TRBV4-3; CDR3 protein: CASSQDLSGAEAFF
J gene: TRBJ2-1; V gene: TRBV11-2; CDR3 protein: CASSLVMKDDNEQFF
J gene: TRBJ1-2; V gene: TRBV9; CDR3 protein: CASGAGGADYGYTF
J gene: TRBJ2-3; V gene: TRBV9; CDR3 protein: CASSGGAGSTNTQYF
J gene: TRBJ1-1; V gene: TRBV6-5; CDR3 protein: CASSYSSLPSALDTEAFF
J gene: TRBJ2-7; V gene: TRBV9; CDR3 protein: CASSVERDRGDEQYF
J gene: TRBJ2-3; V gene: TRBV11-2; CDR3 protein: CASSSVWGTSDASTDTQYF
J gene: TRBJ2-1; V gene: TRBV9; CDR3 protein: CASSVDPRQGAYNEQFF
J gene: TRBJ2-7; V gene: TRBV20-1; CDR3 protein: CSARLRGLAGVEQYF
J gene: TRBJ2-1; V gene: TRBV20-1; CDR3 protein: CSARRTSGTGEQFF
J gene: TRBJ2-5; V gene: TRBV7-2; CDR3 protein: CASSLEEDYQETQYF
J gene: TRBJ2-2; V gene: TRBV10-3; CDR3 protein: CATQQGKNTGELFF
J gene: TRBJ2-7; V gene: TRBV29-1; CDR3 protein: CSVEVGDSYEQYF
J gene: TRBJ2-3; V gene: TRBV5-1; CDR3 protein: CASSLVVGLAGDTDTQYF
J gene: TRBJ2-7; V gene: TRBV20-1; CDR3 protein: CSASKGLVVYEQYF